This T cell receptor beta chain comes out of a study of vaccination effects on CD4 cells after COVID-19 (dated by TCRdb to between 2021 and 2022). Looking at the study overall: Participants received two doses of either the BNT162b2 or the mRNA-1273 mRNA SARS-CoV-2 vaccine. SARS-CoV-2 spike-specific CD4+ TCR repertoires from before and after mRNA vaccination were compared in COVID-19 convalescent patients and in infection-naive vaccine recipients. The full study included fewer than eleven COVID-19 convalescent patients and a few SARS-CoV-2-naive healthy vaccine recipients. Cultures from other donors in the study were sequenced using the Oncomine TCR Beta short-read assay on an Illumina iSeq 100.

CDR1 and CDR2, looked up from the germline V gene (reference sequence), are LNHDA and SQIVND. The CDR3 runs 13 residues from the cysteine to the phenylalanine. Only the CDR3 DNA is retained, 39 bases long and in frame from the first base. V is cut by 3 bases and J by 4 bases, and the space between the germline ends is 7 bases. This clone was counted only a few times. Its antigen specificity is not known. Base quality data are lacking; no much larger clone is found one base away. The ViraFEST assay stimulated PBMC with viral peptide pools and then used TCR sequencing to identify antigen-specific CD4+ T cell clonotypes by expansion. After less than eleven days of culture, CD4+ T cells were isolated with the EasySep CD4+ T cell isolation kit. Negative nucleocapsid antibody results before and after vaccination confirmed that the healthy vaccine recipients had no prior SARS-CoV-2 infection. Each well held around 2 million PBMC cultured in IMDM containing roughly 4.9% human AB serum, approximately 10 IU/ml IL-2 and gentamicin, along with 8 to 10 ug/ml peptides. Half of the culture medium was replaced with fresh IL-2-containing medium on days 3 and 7. Unless otherwise noted, each peptide stimulation condition was cultured in triplicate wells. Using Ficoll-Paque Plus gradient centrifugation, PBMC were separated from whole blood and then either used fresh or cryopreserved at -140C. Overlapping peptide pools spanned the spike proteins of SARS-CoV-2 and the common cold coronaviruses HCoV-NL63, HCoV-OC43 and HCoV-229E. Genomic DNA was extracted from cultured CD4+ T cells with the QIAamp micro DNA kit.

Here is what the overall study found, with its caveats: In healthy vaccine recipients, vaccine-induced clones were almost all SARS-CoV-2 mono-reactive, with only 1 of 255 being cross-reactive with common cold coronaviruses. The study was limited by a small number of convalescent patients, and early post-infection timepoints were lacking. Marked clonal contraction was observed in both infection-induced and vaccine-induced clones at late post-vaccination timepoints, consistent with waning T cell responses.

Library prep was done by the immunoSEQ multiplex PCR assay. DNA from the CD4+ T cells that had been cultured and isolated underwent TCR beta CDR3 sequencing. Concerning the study's data processing: The analysis removed non-productive TCR sequences, trimmed reads to the CDR3 region, and retained only CDR3s that were 7 or more amino acids long. Antigen-specific clonotypes were identified using the MANAFEST web app by comparison of expansion in peptide wells against reference cultures. For clones to be considered positive, expansion at FDR<0.05 versus reference and all other wells, an odds ratio above 5, and a frequency above 0.1% in two replicate wells were required. Cross-reactive clonotypes were defined as significantly expanded in SARS-CoV-2 spike wells and in at least one common cold coronavirus spike condition. CDR3 similarity was assessed by Levenshtein distance using the stringdist R package, and unrooted trees were constructed with ape in R 3.6.1. What TCRdb holds here is the immuneACCESS table cut down to in-frame rearrangements. Part of the clones is not present; checked against another copy, under half of the missing clones reflect an unresolved V gene, and the others are unexplained. V, J and clone size are taken as reported in that table, and D and trimming were inferred from the DNA itself. The sample profile shows tens of thousands of clones; more than 60% of them were found once. The biggest ten clones account for about 28% of the sample.

This TCR was sampled from a human donor who received a COVID-19 vaccine. Recombination linked TRBV19 to TRBJ1-5; 5 matching bases give a weak D call of TRBD1. Here the sequenced sample was CD4+ T cells from PBMCs cultured with HCoV-OC43 spike peptides, taken before COVID-19 vaccination. The sample's cell subset or site label is to be understood as: HCoV-OC43 spike overlapping peptide pool stimulation. The CDR3 protein sequence reads: CASSIEGNQPQHF. At the DNA level, the sequence is TGTGCCAGTAGTATTGAGGGGAATCAGCCCCAGCATTTT.